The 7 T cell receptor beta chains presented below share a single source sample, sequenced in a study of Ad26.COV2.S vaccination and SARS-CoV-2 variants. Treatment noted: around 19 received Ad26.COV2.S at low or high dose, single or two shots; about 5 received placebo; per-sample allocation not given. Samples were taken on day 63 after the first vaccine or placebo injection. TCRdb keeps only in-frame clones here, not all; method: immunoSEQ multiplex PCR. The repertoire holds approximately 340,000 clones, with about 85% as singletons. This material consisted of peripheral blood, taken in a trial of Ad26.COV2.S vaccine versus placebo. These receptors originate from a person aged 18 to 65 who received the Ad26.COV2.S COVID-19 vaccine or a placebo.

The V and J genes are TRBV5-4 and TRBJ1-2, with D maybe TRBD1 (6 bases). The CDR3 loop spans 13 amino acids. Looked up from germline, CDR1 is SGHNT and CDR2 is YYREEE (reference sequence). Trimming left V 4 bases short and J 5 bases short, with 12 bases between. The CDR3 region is CASSPTGTYGYTF. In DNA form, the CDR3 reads TGTGCCAGCAGCCCGACAGGCACATATGGCTACACCTTC.

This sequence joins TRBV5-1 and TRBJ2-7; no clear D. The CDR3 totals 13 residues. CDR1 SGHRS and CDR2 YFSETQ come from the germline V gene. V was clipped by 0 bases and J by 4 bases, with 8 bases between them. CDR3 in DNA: TGCGCCAGCAGCTTGGCCGATGCATACGAGCAGTACTTC. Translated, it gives CASSLADAYEQYF.

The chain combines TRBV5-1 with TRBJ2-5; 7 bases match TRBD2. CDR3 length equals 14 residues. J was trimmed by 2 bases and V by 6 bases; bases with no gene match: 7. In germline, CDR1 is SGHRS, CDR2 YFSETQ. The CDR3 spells CASTSRRGQETQYF. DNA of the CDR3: TGCGCCAGCACCTCCCGGCGGGGGCAAGAGACCCAGTACTTC.

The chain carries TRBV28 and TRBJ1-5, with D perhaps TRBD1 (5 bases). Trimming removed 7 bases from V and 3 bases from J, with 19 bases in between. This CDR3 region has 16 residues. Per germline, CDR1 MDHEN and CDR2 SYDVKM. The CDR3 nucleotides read TGTGCCAGCACTACCACGGGGCAGTACTTCAATCAGCCCCAGCATTTT. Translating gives CASTTTGQYFNQPQHF.

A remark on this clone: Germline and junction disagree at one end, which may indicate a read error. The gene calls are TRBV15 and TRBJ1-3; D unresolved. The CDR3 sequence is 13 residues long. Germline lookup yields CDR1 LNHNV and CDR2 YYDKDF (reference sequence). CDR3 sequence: CEMGNHSGNTIYF. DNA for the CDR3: TGCGAGATGGGAAACCACTCTGGAAACACCATATATTTT.

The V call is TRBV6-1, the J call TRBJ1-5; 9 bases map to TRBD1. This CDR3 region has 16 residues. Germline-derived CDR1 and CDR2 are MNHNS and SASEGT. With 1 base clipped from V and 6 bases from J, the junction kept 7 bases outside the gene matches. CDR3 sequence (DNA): TGTGCCAGCAGTGAAGGGACAGGGGCCTACAGTCAGCCCCAGCATTTT. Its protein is CASSEGTGAYSQPQHF.

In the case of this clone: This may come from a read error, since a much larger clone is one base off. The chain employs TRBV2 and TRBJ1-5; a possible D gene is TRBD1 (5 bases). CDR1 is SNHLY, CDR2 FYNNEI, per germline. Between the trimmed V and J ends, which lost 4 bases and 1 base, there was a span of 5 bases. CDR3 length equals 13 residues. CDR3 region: CASSAGSNQPQHF. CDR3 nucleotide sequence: TGTGCCAGCAGTGCAGGGAGCAATCAGCCCCAGCATTTT.